This TCR beta chain derives from a study of CD8+ T cells in alopecia areata. V shed 6 bases and J shed 6 bases, with 16 bases lying between them. Germline CDR1 is ENHRY and CDR2 is SYGVKD. CDR3 size: 14 residues. Only one count was recorded for this clone. As for treatment: oral pan-JAK inhibitor, 5-10 mg twice daily. Once RNA had been extracted, it was reverse transcribed into cDNA to act as the sequencing template. Here immunoSEQ multiplex PCR was the method, and the copy in TCRdb shows in-frame clones only, minus some. Of 35,000 to 45,000 clones detected, 80% to 95% appear once; the ten largest clones hold 15% to 20%.

The rearrangement uses TRBV10-3 and TRBJ2-3; D may match TRBD1 or TRBD2 (5 bases each). This TCR was recovered from a human donor with alopecia areata. The input for sequencing was CD8+ T cells sorted from blood, taken at week 24, from a patient treated with tofacitinib. This CDR3 is CAIRGTILPDTQYF. CDR3 nucleotides: TGTGCCATCAGAGGGACCATCCTCCCGGATACGCAGTATTTT.